This T cell receptor beta chain was identified in a study of T cell responses to AZD1222 COVID-19 vaccine. CDR3 length equals 16 residues. V was clipped by 0 bases and J by 4 bases, with 13 bases between them. Germline CDR1 and CDR2: LGHNA and YSLEER. This clone was detected once. Sequencing used immunoSEQ multiplex PCR; TCRdb keeps in-frame clones, though not all of them. The sample consists of more than 100,000 clones, about 90% of them appearing once. The sample here was peripheral blood, taken on day 0 of AZD1222 vaccination. The clonotype was recovered from an adult in good health. The chain couples TRBV4-3 to TRBJ1-5; D possibly corresponds to TRBD1 (6 bases). The CDR3 DNA is TGCGCCAGCAGCCAAGATATTGGGGGGCGGAATCAGCCCCAGCATTTT. It specifies CASSQDIGGRNQPQHF.